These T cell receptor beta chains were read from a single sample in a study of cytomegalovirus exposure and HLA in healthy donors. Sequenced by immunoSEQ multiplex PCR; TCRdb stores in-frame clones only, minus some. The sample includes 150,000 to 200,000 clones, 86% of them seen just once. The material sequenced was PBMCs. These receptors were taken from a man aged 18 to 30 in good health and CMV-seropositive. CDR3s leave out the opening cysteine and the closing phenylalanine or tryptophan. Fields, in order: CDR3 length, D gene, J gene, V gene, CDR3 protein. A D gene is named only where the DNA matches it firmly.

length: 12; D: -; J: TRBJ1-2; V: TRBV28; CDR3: ASTRTATNYGYT
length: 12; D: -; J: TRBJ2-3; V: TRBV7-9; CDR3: ASGGKPTRDTQY
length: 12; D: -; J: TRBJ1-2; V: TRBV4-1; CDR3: ASSTGRDNYGYT
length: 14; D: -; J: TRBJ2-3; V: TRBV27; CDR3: ASSLLGGDTTDTQY
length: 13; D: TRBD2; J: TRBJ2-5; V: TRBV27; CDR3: ASSLRREGGETQY
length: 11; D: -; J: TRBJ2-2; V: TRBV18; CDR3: ASSGRNTGELF
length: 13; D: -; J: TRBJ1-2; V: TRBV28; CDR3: ASSLTPTANYGYT
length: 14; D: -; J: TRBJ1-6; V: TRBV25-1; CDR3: ASSDSGGAYNSPLH
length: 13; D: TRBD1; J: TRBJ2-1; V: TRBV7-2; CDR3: ASSLDRGLSNEQF
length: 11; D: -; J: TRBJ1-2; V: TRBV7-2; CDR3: ASSLVVRGGYT
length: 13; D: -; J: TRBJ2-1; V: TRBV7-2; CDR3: ASSLGHSSYNEQF
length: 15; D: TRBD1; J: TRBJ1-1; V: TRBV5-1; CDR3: ASSLLFFGGGNTEAF
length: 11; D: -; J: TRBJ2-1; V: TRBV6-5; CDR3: ASSSRSVHEQF
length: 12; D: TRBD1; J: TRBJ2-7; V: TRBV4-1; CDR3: ASSLTVGTVEQY
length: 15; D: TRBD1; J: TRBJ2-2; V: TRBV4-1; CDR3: ASSQEGGQGATGELF
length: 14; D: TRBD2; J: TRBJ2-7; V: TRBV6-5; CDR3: ASSYSGLAGDYEQY
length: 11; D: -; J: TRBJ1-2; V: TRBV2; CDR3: ASNSPHEYGYT
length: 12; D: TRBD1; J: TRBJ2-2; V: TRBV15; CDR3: ATNANRGPGELF